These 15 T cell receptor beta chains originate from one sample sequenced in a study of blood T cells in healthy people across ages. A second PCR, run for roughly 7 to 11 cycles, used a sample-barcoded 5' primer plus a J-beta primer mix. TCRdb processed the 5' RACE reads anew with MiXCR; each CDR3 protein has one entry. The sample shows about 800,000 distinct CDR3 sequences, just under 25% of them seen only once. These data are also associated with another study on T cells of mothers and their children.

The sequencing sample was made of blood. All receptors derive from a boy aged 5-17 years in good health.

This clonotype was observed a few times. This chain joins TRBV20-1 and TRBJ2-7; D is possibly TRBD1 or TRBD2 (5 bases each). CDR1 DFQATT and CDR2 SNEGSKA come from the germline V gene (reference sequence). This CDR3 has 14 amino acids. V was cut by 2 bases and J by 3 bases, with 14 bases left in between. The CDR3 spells CSARRSGAYYEQYF. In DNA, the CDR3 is TGCAGTGCTAGACGCTCCGGGGCTTACTACGAGCAGTACTTC.

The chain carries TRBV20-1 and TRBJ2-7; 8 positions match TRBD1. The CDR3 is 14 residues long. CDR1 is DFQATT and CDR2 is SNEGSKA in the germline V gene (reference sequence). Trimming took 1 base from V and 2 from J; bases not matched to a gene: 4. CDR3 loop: CSARGTGKTYEQYF. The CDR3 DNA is TGCAGTGCTAGAGGGACAGGGAAAACCTACGAGCAGTACTTC.

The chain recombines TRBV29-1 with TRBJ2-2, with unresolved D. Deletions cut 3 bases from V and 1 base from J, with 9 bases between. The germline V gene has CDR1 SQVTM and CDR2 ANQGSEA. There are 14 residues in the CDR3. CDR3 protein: CSVDLGMNTGELFF. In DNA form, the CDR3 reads TGCAGCGTTGATTTAGGCATGAACACCGGGGAGCTGTTTTTT.

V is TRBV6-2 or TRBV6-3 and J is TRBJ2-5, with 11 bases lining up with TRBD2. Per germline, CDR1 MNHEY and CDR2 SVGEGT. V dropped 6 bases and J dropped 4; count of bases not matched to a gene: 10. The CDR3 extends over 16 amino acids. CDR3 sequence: CASRSTSGSMGETQYF. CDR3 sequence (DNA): TGTGCCAGCAGATCTACTAGCGGGAGTATGGGAGAGACCCAGTACTTC.

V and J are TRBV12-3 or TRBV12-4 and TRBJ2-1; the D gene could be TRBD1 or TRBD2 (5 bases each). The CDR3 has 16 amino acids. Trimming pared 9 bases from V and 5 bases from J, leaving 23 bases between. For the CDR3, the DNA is TGTGCCAGTTCACCGTGGGGGACCCTTCGTGACAATGAGCAGTTCTTC. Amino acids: CASSPWGTLRDNEQFF.

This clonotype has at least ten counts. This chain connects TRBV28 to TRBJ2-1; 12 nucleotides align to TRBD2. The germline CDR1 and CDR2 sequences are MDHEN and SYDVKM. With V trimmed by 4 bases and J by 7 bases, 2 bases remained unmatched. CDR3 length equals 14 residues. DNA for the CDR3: TGTGCCAGCAGTTCTGGACTAGCGGGGAATGAGCAGTTCTTC. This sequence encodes CASSSGLAGNEQFF.

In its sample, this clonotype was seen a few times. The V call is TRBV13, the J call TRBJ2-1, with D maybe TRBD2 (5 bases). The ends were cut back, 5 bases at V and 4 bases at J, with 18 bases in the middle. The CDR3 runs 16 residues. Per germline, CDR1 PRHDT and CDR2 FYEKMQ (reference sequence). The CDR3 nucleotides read TGTGCCAGCAGCGTAGCTCTGACGGGGAGATACAATGAGCAGTTCTTC. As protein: CASSVALTGRYNEQFF.

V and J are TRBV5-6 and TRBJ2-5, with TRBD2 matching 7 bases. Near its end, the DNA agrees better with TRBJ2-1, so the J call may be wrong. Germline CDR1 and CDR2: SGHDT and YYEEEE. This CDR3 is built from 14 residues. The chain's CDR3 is CASSFGRESFEQFF. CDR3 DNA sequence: TGTGCCAGCAGCTTTGGGCGGGAGTCGTTTGAGCAGTTCTTC.

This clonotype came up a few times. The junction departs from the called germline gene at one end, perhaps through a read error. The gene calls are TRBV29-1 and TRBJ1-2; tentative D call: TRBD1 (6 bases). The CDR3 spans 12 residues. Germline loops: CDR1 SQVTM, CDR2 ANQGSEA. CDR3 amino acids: CSGVSMDYGYTF. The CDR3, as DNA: TGTTCAGGGGTTTCTATGGACTATGGCTACACCTTC.

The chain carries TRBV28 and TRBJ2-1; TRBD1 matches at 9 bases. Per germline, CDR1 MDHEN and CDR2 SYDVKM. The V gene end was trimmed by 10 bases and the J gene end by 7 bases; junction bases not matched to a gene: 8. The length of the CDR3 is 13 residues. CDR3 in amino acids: CATRDRVGNEQFF. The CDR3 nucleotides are TGTGCCACGCGGGACAGGGTCGGAAATGAGCAGTTCTTC.

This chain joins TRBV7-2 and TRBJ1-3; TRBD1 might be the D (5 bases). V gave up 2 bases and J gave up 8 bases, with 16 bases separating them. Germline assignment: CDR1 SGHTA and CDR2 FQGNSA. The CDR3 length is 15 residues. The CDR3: CASSLIKGPGDTIYF. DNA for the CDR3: TGTGCCAGCAGCTTAATCAAGGGTCCGGGGGACACCATATATTTT.

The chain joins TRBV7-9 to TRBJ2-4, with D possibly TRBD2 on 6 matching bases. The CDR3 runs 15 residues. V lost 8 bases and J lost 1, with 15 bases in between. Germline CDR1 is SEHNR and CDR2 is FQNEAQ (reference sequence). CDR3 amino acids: CASEEVAAAKNIQYF. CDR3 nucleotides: TGTGCCAGCGAGGAGGTAGCGGCGGCCAAAAACATTCAGTACTTC.

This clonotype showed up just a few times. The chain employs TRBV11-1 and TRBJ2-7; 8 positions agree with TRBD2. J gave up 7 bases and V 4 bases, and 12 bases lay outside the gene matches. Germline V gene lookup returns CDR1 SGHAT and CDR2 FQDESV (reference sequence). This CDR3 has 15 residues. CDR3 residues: CASSSEGLATGEQYF. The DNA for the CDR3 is TGTGCCAGCAGCTCAGAAGGACTAGCCACGGGGGAGCAGTACTTC. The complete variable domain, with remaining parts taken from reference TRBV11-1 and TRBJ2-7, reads EAEVAQSPRYKITEKSQAVAFWCDPISGHATLYWYRQILGQGPELLVQFQDESVVDDSQLPKDRFSAERLKGVDSTLKIQPAELGDSAMYLCASSSEGLATGEQYFGPGTRLTVT.

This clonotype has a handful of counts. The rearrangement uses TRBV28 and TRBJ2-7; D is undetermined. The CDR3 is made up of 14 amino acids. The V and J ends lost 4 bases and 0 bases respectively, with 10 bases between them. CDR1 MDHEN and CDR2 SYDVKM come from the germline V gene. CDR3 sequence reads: CASSSPHSSYEQYF. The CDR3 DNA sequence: TGTGCCAGCAGTTCTCCTCATAGCTCCTACGAGCAGTACTTC.

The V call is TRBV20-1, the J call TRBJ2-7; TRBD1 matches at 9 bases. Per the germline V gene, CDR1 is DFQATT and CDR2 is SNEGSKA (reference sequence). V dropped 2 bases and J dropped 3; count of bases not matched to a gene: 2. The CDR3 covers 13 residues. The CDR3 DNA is TGCAGTGCTAGATACAGGGGGCACTACGAGCAGTACTTC. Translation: CSARYRGHYEQYF.